This TCR beta chain comes out of a study of beta chain features in type 1 diabetes. V was shortened by 0 bases and J by 8 bases, with 17 bases between the two germline ends. The V gene's germline CDR1 is SGHNT and CDR2 YYREEE (reference sequence). CDR3 length equals 15 residues. Study findings and constraints: A pattern of fewer insertions and more deletions at VDJ junctions was seen in type 1 diabetes patients.

This clone was observed a handful of times. What it recognizes is unknown. Reverse transcribing all isolated RNA meant expressed TCRB transcripts were sequenced. The data were produced by immunoSEQ multiplex PCR, yet TCRdb's version contains in-frame clones alone and is incomplete. The sample holds about 180,000 clones, about 13% seen once. Sequenced material: central memory CD4+ T cells from blood. This receptor was obtained from a young woman in good health. The gene calls are TRBV5-4 and TRBJ1-2; D unclear. In DNA, the CDR3 is TGTGCCAGCAGCTTGGATTCGGGTATCCGGAAAGGCTACACCTTC. It yields the protein CASSLDSGIRKGYTF.